This passage covers 32 T cell receptor beta chains from one sample sequenced in a study of somatic mutations in cytotoxic T cells in rheumatoid arthritis. Sequencing used immunoSEQ multiplex PCR; TCRdb keeps in-frame clones, though not all of them. Among approximately 10,000 clones listed, approximately 84% were seen once. The source material was CD8+ T cells sorted from blood. Receptor source: a woman aged 55-69 years with rheumatoid arthritis.

This clone has just one count. The chain combines TRBV5-1 with TRBJ2-3, with TRBD2 matching 11 bases. Near its end, the DNA agrees better with TRBJ2-1, so the J call may be wrong. The length of the CDR3 is 18 residues. Germline V lookup: CDR1 SGHRS, CDR2 YFSETQ. CDR3 protein: CASSLEASSGLAANEQFF. The CDR3 DNA reads as TGCGCCAGCAGCTTGGAGGCTTCTTCGGGACTAGCGGCCAATGAGCAGTTCTTC.

The chain is built from TRBV2 and TRBJ2-7; 8 bases match TRBD2. The CDR3 loop spans 14 amino acids. V was clipped by 6 bases and J by 3 bases; unmatched bases: 7. In germline, CDR1 is SNHLY, CDR2 FYNNEI. CDR3 DNA sequence: TGTGCCAGCAGATTACTAGCGGACGACTACGAGCAGTACTTC. Translated, it gives CASRLLADDYEQYF.

The chain is built from TRBV12-5 and TRBJ1-1; D might be TRBD1 (5 bases). Trimming took off 0 bases at V and 5 bases at J, with 25 bases between the two ends. The germline V gene has CDR1 LGHNT and CDR2 FRNRAP. There are 19 residues in the CDR3. The CDR3 bases are TGTGCTAGTGGTTTGGTACTAGTTTTGGGACTCCGGGGAGGTACTGAAGCTTTCTTT. This codes for CASGLVLVLGLRGGTEAFF. The variable domain in full, completed from reference TRBV12-5 and TRBJ1-1, reads DARVTQTPRHKVTEMGQEVTMRCQPILGHNTVFWYRQTMMQGLELLAYFRNRAPLDDSGMPKDRFSAEMPDATLATLKIQPSEPRDSAVYFCASGLVLVLGLRGGTEAFFGQGTRLTVV.

The gene calls are TRBV30 and TRBJ2-5; TRBD2 might be the D (6 bases). V shed 5 bases and J shed 5 bases, with 9 bases lying between them. This CDR3 is 11 amino acids long. Germline lookup yields CDR1 GTSNPN and CDR2 SVGIG (reference sequence). CDR3 nucleotide sequence: TGTGCCTGGGCGGGACCGGAGACCCAGTACTTC. Amino acids: CAWAGPETQYF.

The rearrangement joins TRBV6-6 to TRBJ1-1, with a tentative D call TRBD1 (6 bases). Between the trimmed V and J ends, which lost 2 bases and 0 bases, there was a span of 13 bases. Germline V CDR1 and CDR2: MNHNY, SVGAGI (reference sequence). This CDR3 has 16 amino acids. The CDR3 DNA sequence: TGTGCCAGCAGTTACGGGCAGGGGTTAATGAACACTGAAGCTTTCTTT. Protein sequence: CASSYGQGLMNTEAFF.

The chain joins TRBV19 to TRBJ2-1; 12 bases line up with TRBD2. V shed 6 bases, J shed 6 bases, and the junction held 6 bases outside the gene matches. In germline, CDR1 is LNHDA, CDR2 SQIVND (reference sequence). CDR3 length: 15 amino acids. The CDR3 nucleotides are TGTGCCAGTAGCCAGACTAGCGGGAGCCTCAATGAGCAGTTCTTC. This encodes CASSQTSGSLNEQFF.

The V and J genes are TRBV9 and TRBJ1-1; 7 bases are shared with TRBD1. The germline CDR1 and CDR2 sequences are SGDLS and YYNGEE. V dropped 4 bases and J dropped 8; count of bases not matched to a gene: 11. This CDR3 is 14 amino acids long. CDR3 nucleotide sequence: TGTGCCAGCAGCCCCTCGACAGGGCCCCCAGAAGCTTTCTTT. Translation: CASSPSTGPPEAFF.

The chain is built from TRBV5-5 and TRBJ1-1, with TRBD1 matching over 7 bases. The ends lost 4 bases at V and 4 bases at J; junction bases unmatched: 4. The germline V gene encodes CDR1 SGHKS and CDR2 YYEKEE (reference sequence). The CDR3 length is 13 residues. The CDR3: CASSTGVATEAFF. The CDR3 nucleotides are TGTGCCAGCAGCACAGGGGTCGCCACTGAAGCTTTCTTT.

The rearrangement uses TRBV2 and TRBJ2-1; the match to TRBD2 covers 10 bases. The CDR3 runs 16 residues. Germline V gene sequence: CDR1 SNHLY, CDR2 FYNNEI. V gave up 4 bases and J gave up 0 bases; unmatched junction bases: 3. The DNA of the CDR3 is TGTGCCAGCAGTGGACCTAGCGGGAGCTCCTACAATGAGCAGTTCTTC. Translating it yields CASSGPSGSSYNEQFF.

The J gene is TRBJ2-3, the V gene TRBV5-1, with TRBD2 matching 12 bases. The CDR3 extends over 18 amino acids. Germline CDR1 SGHRS, CDR2 YFSETQ. With V trimmed by 4 bases and J by 2 bases, 11 bases remained unmatched. The chain's CDR3 is CASSTSSGRAPSTDTQYF. The CDR3 DNA follows: TGCGCCAGCAGCACCTCTAGCGGGAGGGCCCCTTCCACAGATACGCAGTATTTT.

The chain is built from TRBV18 and TRBJ2-7; 8 bases map to TRBD1. Looked up from germline, CDR1 is KGHSH and CDR2 is LQKENI. The trim removed 3 bases at V and 7 bases at J, leaving 5 bases unmatched. The CDR3 is 13 residues long. The CDR3: CASSPGTGDEQYF. DNA for the CDR3: TGTGCCAGCTCACCCGGGACAGGTGATGAGCAGTACTTC.

This chain links TRBV27 with TRBJ1-2; tentatively, D is TRBD1 (5 bases). Germline V gives CDR1 MNHEY, CDR2 SMNVEV (reference sequence). With 0 bases removed from V and 11 bases from J, the gap between germline ends came to 28 bases. The length of the CDR3 is 18 residues. The CDR3 sequence is CASSLSTVGTVPKEGYTF. The DNA of the CDR3 is TGTGCCAGCAGTTTATCCACAGTGGGAACCGTACCTAAGGAGGGGTACACCTTC.

The chain has TRBV11-1 and TRBJ2-2; D possibly corresponds to TRBD1 (5 bases). From germline, CDR1 is SGHAT and CDR2 FQDESV (reference sequence). Trimming left V 1 base short and J 3 bases short, with 9 bases between. The CDR3 spans 15 residues. The CDR3 sequence: CASSLVRGYTGELFF. The CDR3 bases are TGTGCCAGCAGCTTAGTAAGGGGTTACACCGGGGAGCTGTTTTTT.

The rearrangement uses TRBV7-9 and TRBJ2-1, with D tentatively TRBD2 (5 bases). Germline assignment: CDR1 SEHNR and CDR2 FQNEAQ (reference sequence). Trimming pared 5 bases from V and 13 bases from J, leaving 6 bases between. The CDR3 consists of 9 residues. The CDR3 DNA sequence: TGTGCCAGCAGCGGGAGCCAGTTCTTC. Residues: CASSGSQFF.

This chain links TRBV7-6 with TRBJ2-3; the match to TRBD2 covers 7 bases. The germline V gene has CDR1 SGHVS and CDR2 FNYEAQ. Germline trimming cut 1 base from V and 2 bases from J; bases unmatched to any gene: 3. The CDR3 is made up of 15 amino acids. DNA for the CDR3: TGTGCCAGCAGCTTAGGCAGGGACTACACAGATACGCAGTATTTT. Translated, it gives CASSLGRDYTDTQYF.

The chain joins TRBV11-1 to TRBJ2-7, with 7 nucleotides matching TRBD2. CDR1 and CDR2 from the germline V gene are SGHAT and FQDESV (reference sequence). The junction had 11 bases not matched to a gene; V was cut back by 3 bases and J by 3 bases. The CDR3 is 16 amino acids. Written as DNA, the CDR3 is TGTGCCAGCAGCTTTCCCCCCGGGCTAGCGGTCTACGAGCAGTACTTC. Its translation is CASSFPPGLAVYEQYF.

As to this clone: The junction departs from the called germline gene at one end, perhaps through a read error. V usage is TRBV4-3 and J usage is TRBJ1-5; 9 nucleotides match TRBD1. The CDR3 runs to 15 residues. Germline CDR1 LGHNA, CDR2 YSLEER. The CDR3 coding sequence is TGCGCCAGCAGTCAAGGGACAGGGCTGAATCAGCCCCAGCATTTT. Its protein product is CASSQGTGLNQPQHF.

V gene TRBV7-9 combines with J gene TRBJ2-2; 13 nucleotides match TRBD2. This CDR3 spans 18 amino acids. Germline V CDR1 and CDR2: SEHNR, FQNEAQ (reference sequence). J lost 0 bases, V lost 5 bases, and 6 bases had no gene match. This chain's CDR3 is CASSRTSGGDTNTGELFF. The CDR3 DNA reads as TGTGCCAGCAGCCGGACTAGCGGGGGTGACACGAACACCGGGGAGCTGTTTTTT.

The chain carries TRBV4-1 and TRBJ2-7; possibly TRBD2 for D (5 bases). The CDR3 length is 15 residues. The germline V gene has CDR1 MGHRA and CDR2 YSYEKL. V was cut by 0 bases and J by 2 bases, with 11 bases left in between. CDR3 protein: CASSQEGGGTYEQYF. The CDR3, as DNA: TGCGCCAGCAGCCAAGAAGGAGGCGGAACCTACGAGCAGTACTTC.

This sequence joins TRBV6-5 and TRBJ2-3; TRBD1 matches at 11 bases. CDR1 is MNHEY, CDR2 SVGAGI, per germline. V lost 2 bases to trimming and J lost 3 bases; unmatched junction nucleotides: 1. The CDR3 consists of 15 residues. DNA for the CDR3: TGTGCCAGCAGTTACGGGACAGGGGGGACAGATACGCAGTATTTT. It specifies CASSYGTGGTDTQYF.

The rearrangement links TRBV6-4 to TRBJ2-1, with D possibly matching TRBD2 (5 bases). The CDR3 covers 16 residues. The germline V and J ends were trimmed by 8 bases and 9 bases, with 26 bases remaining between them. The V gene's germline CDR1 is MRHNA and CDR2 SNTAGT. The CDR3 bases are TGTGCCAGCGAGCTGCCCCGACTATCCCCAATAGGTGAGCAGTTCTTC. Translating it yields CASELPRLSPIGEQFF.

The rearrangement uses TRBV7-2 and TRBJ2-1; D remains ambiguous. CDR1 and CDR2 from the germline V gene are SGHTA and FQGNSA. The ends were cut back, 0 bases at V and 0 bases at J, with 15 bases in the middle. The CDR3 is 18 residues long. This CDR3 reads CASSLAWKSESSYNEQFF. The CDR3, as DNA: TGTGCCAGCAGCTTAGCGTGGAAAAGCGAGAGCTCCTACAATGAGCAGTTCTTC. Supplemented by reference TRBV7-2 and TRBJ2-1, the full variable domain reads GAGVSQSPSNKVTEKGKDVELRCDPISGHTALYWYRQSLGQGLEFLIYFQGNSAPDKSGLPSDRFSAERTGGSVSTLTIQRTQQEDSAVYLCASSLAWKSESSYNEQFFGPGTRLTVL.

The chain uses TRBV2 and TRBJ2-7; 10 nucleotides align to TRBD2. Germline loops: CDR1 SNHLY, CDR2 FYNNEI. Trimming cost V 10 bases and J 3 bases; bases outside gene matches: 6. There are 13 residues in the CDR3. The CDR3 DNA follows: TGTGCCACCCTTGAGCGGGAGGGCTACGAGCAGTACTTC. Translation gives CATLEREGYEQYF.

This chain links TRBV11-1 with TRBJ2-5; 9 nucleotides match TRBD2. The CDR3 is made up of 14 amino acids. Germline lookup yields CDR1 SGHAT and CDR2 FQDESV (reference sequence). With 5 bases clipped from V and 4 bases from J, the junction kept 5 bases outside the gene matches. CDR3 DNA: TGTGCCAGCAGCCGTAGCGGGAGTAGAGAGACCCAGTACTTC. Amino acid sequence: CASSRSGSRETQYF.

This clone was detected only once. V and J are TRBV4-2 and TRBJ2-3; 9 nucleotides line up with TRBD2. J lost 14 bases, V lost 0 bases, and 9 bases had no gene match. Germline V CDR1 and CDR2: LGHNA, YNFKEQ. The CDR3 spans 14 residues. The CDR3 nucleotides read TGTGCCAGCAGCCAAGACGAGGGCGGGAGGGCCCGGTATTTT. This codes for CASSQDEGGRARYF.

The chain joins TRBV11-1 to TRBJ2-7; 8 nucleotides line up with TRBD1. Germline-derived CDR1 and CDR2 are SGHAT and FQDESV (reference sequence). CDR3 length: 13 residues. With 6 bases clipped from V and 4 bases from J, the junction kept 5 bases outside the gene matches. The CDR3 DNA sequence: TGTGCCAGCAGGGGCAGGGGGCAATACGAGCAGTACTTC. It encodes CASRGRGQYEQYF.

The V gene is TRBV6-5, the J gene TRBJ2-7; D gene uncertain. V dropped 5 bases and J dropped 6 bases, with 17 bases sitting between them. The CDR3 length is 14 residues. Germline V lookup: CDR1 MNHEY, CDR2 SVGAGI. The CDR3: CASSVEAAGAEQYF. The CDR3 DNA follows: TGTGCCAGCAGTGTTGAGGCAGCCGGAGCCGAGCAGTACTTC.

J is TRBJ1-5 and V is TRBV28; tentatively, D is TRBD1 (5 bases). CDR1 is MDHEN and CDR2 is SYDVKM in the germline V gene. The V gene lost 6 bases and the J gene lost 0 bases, with 12 bases spanning the gap. The CDR3 totals 15 residues. The DNA for the CDR3 is TGTGCCAGCAGCCTCTCGGGGGGTAGCAATCAGCCCCAGCATTTT. This sequence encodes CASSLSGGSNQPQHF.

The chain couples TRBV25-1 to TRBJ1-3; no clear D gene. Germline V gene lookup returns CDR1 MGHDK and CDR2 SYGVNS. The CDR3 length is 14 residues. Deletions cut 9 bases from V and 0 bases from J, with 12 bases between. The CDR3 sequence is CASDGGNSGNTIYF. The DNA of the CDR3 is TGTGCCAGTGACGGAGGGAACTCTGGAAACACCATATATTTT.

This clone appeared once. The V call is TRBV7-3, the J call TRBJ1-1; TRBD1 might be the D (5 bases). V was shortened by 5 bases and J by 6 bases, with 13 bases between the two germline ends. Germline CDR1 is SGHTA and CDR2 is FQGTGA. The CDR3 is 13 amino acids. CDR3 loop: CASSRPGGAEAFF. CDR3 sequence (DNA): TGTGCCAGCAGCCGTCCGGGGGGGGCTGAAGCTTTCTTT.

This chain uses TRBV7-6 with TRBJ2-7; 16 nucleotides agree with TRBD2. The V and J ends lost 0 bases and 5 bases, in that order; junction bases with no gene match: 4. The CDR3 contains 17 residues. CDR1 and CDR2 from the germline V gene are SGHVS and FNYEAQ. CDR3 coding DNA: TGTGCCAGCAGCTTAGCGGGACTAGCGGGAGGGATCGACGAGCAGTACTTC. It encodes CASSLAGLAGGIDEQYF.

This chain links TRBV6-5 with TRBJ1-5; 7 bases line up with TRBD1. The germline gives CDR1 MNHEY, CDR2 SVGAGI. The V segment lost 3 bases and the J segment 16 bases; nucleotides outside the gene matches: 12. The CDR3 loop spans 13 amino acids. The CDR3 loop is CASSYTVTGNLHF. Here the CDR3 DNA reads TGTGCCAGCAGTTATACGGTGACAGGGAATTTACATTTT.